This T cell receptor (beta chain) came from a study of brain T cells in children with intractable seizures. Study observations and caveats: Absence of clones before surgery may stem from lower sequencing depth.

At least one anti-epileptic drug was given before surgery. On this clone: What it binds is unknown.

Produced via immunoSEQ multiplex PCR; TCRdb's table is partial and in-frame only. The data contain 110,000 or so clones, 90% to 95% of them seen just once; the ten biggest clones take up roughly 4%. Trimming removed 6 bases at V and 2 bases at J, with 15 bases between. Germline loops: CDR1 MDHEN, CDR2 SYDVKM. The CDR3 spans 15 residues. The origin of this receptor is a boy under three years old with hemimegalencephaly and intractable seizures. This chain links TRBV28 with TRBJ2-3; TRBD1 is a possible D gene (5 bases). Material: peripheral blood, obtained at surgery. DNA for the CDR3: TGTGCCAGCAGATTTGGGCAGGGCCACACAGATACGCAGTATTTT. It yields the protein CASRFGQGHTDTQYF.